This T cell receptor (beta chain) was documented in a study of CD8 T cells in ankylosing spondylitis. Study-level points and caveats: Prior literature has documented some motif variants in synovial fluid and blood from reactive arthritis. Eight or nine highly homologous variants formed a TCR beta motif that appeared characteristic of ankylosing spondylitis blood.

Points on this clonotype: The antigen is not known.

V dropped 3 bases and J dropped 0; count of bases not matched to a gene: 3. CDR1 and CDR2 from the germline V gene are LGHDT and YNNKEL (reference sequence). The CDR3 has 15 residues. TCRdb re-derived calls from the 5' RACE reads in MiXCR, one entry per CDR3 protein. The sample has approximately 520,000 distinct CDR3 sequences; 5.3% are singletons. Material: blood, either unsorted or a sorted T cell fraction (not recorded which). The genes are TRBV3-1 and TRBJ2-7; 9 bases fit TRBD1. The TCR sequence derives from a male donor with ankylosing spondylitis. The CDR3 loop is CASSQGTGYSYEQYF. DNA for the CDR3: TGTGCCAGCAGCCAGGGGACAGGGTACTCCTACGAGCAGTACTTC.